This T cell receptor beta chain derives from a study of high-grade serous ovarian cancer treatment subgroups. Study-level information: Mean per sample: around 14,000 reads, 6,500 to 9,000 unique TCR beta rearrangements.

As regards this clone: The antigen is unknown.

Tumor tissue was taken before any definitive surgery or chemotherapy was given. CDR1 is SGHRS and CDR2 is YFSETQ in the germline V gene. CDR3 size: 13 residues. V lost 3 bases, J lost 9 bases, and 13 bases lay in between. Findings and caveats of the study: Clonal relatedness tracked neoantigen level, and by trend copy number and mutation load. Without spatial data, bulk sequencing limits insight into HGSC tumor diversity. Repertoire similarity ranged about 0.095 to 0.79 between tumors of one patient.

The method was immunoSEQ multiplex PCR; TCRdb's version includes in-frame clones alone and lacks a portion of them. Of about 36,000 clones listed, 79% were seen once; the top ten hold 3.1%. This TCR came from a human donor with high-grade serous ovarian cancer. Material for sequencing was tumor tissue. The V gene is TRBV5-1, the J gene TRBJ2-1; D unclear. Here the CDR3 reads CASSSQQETEQFF. CDR3 sequence (DNA): TGCGCCAGCAGCTCCCAGCAGGAGACTGAGCAGTTCTTC.